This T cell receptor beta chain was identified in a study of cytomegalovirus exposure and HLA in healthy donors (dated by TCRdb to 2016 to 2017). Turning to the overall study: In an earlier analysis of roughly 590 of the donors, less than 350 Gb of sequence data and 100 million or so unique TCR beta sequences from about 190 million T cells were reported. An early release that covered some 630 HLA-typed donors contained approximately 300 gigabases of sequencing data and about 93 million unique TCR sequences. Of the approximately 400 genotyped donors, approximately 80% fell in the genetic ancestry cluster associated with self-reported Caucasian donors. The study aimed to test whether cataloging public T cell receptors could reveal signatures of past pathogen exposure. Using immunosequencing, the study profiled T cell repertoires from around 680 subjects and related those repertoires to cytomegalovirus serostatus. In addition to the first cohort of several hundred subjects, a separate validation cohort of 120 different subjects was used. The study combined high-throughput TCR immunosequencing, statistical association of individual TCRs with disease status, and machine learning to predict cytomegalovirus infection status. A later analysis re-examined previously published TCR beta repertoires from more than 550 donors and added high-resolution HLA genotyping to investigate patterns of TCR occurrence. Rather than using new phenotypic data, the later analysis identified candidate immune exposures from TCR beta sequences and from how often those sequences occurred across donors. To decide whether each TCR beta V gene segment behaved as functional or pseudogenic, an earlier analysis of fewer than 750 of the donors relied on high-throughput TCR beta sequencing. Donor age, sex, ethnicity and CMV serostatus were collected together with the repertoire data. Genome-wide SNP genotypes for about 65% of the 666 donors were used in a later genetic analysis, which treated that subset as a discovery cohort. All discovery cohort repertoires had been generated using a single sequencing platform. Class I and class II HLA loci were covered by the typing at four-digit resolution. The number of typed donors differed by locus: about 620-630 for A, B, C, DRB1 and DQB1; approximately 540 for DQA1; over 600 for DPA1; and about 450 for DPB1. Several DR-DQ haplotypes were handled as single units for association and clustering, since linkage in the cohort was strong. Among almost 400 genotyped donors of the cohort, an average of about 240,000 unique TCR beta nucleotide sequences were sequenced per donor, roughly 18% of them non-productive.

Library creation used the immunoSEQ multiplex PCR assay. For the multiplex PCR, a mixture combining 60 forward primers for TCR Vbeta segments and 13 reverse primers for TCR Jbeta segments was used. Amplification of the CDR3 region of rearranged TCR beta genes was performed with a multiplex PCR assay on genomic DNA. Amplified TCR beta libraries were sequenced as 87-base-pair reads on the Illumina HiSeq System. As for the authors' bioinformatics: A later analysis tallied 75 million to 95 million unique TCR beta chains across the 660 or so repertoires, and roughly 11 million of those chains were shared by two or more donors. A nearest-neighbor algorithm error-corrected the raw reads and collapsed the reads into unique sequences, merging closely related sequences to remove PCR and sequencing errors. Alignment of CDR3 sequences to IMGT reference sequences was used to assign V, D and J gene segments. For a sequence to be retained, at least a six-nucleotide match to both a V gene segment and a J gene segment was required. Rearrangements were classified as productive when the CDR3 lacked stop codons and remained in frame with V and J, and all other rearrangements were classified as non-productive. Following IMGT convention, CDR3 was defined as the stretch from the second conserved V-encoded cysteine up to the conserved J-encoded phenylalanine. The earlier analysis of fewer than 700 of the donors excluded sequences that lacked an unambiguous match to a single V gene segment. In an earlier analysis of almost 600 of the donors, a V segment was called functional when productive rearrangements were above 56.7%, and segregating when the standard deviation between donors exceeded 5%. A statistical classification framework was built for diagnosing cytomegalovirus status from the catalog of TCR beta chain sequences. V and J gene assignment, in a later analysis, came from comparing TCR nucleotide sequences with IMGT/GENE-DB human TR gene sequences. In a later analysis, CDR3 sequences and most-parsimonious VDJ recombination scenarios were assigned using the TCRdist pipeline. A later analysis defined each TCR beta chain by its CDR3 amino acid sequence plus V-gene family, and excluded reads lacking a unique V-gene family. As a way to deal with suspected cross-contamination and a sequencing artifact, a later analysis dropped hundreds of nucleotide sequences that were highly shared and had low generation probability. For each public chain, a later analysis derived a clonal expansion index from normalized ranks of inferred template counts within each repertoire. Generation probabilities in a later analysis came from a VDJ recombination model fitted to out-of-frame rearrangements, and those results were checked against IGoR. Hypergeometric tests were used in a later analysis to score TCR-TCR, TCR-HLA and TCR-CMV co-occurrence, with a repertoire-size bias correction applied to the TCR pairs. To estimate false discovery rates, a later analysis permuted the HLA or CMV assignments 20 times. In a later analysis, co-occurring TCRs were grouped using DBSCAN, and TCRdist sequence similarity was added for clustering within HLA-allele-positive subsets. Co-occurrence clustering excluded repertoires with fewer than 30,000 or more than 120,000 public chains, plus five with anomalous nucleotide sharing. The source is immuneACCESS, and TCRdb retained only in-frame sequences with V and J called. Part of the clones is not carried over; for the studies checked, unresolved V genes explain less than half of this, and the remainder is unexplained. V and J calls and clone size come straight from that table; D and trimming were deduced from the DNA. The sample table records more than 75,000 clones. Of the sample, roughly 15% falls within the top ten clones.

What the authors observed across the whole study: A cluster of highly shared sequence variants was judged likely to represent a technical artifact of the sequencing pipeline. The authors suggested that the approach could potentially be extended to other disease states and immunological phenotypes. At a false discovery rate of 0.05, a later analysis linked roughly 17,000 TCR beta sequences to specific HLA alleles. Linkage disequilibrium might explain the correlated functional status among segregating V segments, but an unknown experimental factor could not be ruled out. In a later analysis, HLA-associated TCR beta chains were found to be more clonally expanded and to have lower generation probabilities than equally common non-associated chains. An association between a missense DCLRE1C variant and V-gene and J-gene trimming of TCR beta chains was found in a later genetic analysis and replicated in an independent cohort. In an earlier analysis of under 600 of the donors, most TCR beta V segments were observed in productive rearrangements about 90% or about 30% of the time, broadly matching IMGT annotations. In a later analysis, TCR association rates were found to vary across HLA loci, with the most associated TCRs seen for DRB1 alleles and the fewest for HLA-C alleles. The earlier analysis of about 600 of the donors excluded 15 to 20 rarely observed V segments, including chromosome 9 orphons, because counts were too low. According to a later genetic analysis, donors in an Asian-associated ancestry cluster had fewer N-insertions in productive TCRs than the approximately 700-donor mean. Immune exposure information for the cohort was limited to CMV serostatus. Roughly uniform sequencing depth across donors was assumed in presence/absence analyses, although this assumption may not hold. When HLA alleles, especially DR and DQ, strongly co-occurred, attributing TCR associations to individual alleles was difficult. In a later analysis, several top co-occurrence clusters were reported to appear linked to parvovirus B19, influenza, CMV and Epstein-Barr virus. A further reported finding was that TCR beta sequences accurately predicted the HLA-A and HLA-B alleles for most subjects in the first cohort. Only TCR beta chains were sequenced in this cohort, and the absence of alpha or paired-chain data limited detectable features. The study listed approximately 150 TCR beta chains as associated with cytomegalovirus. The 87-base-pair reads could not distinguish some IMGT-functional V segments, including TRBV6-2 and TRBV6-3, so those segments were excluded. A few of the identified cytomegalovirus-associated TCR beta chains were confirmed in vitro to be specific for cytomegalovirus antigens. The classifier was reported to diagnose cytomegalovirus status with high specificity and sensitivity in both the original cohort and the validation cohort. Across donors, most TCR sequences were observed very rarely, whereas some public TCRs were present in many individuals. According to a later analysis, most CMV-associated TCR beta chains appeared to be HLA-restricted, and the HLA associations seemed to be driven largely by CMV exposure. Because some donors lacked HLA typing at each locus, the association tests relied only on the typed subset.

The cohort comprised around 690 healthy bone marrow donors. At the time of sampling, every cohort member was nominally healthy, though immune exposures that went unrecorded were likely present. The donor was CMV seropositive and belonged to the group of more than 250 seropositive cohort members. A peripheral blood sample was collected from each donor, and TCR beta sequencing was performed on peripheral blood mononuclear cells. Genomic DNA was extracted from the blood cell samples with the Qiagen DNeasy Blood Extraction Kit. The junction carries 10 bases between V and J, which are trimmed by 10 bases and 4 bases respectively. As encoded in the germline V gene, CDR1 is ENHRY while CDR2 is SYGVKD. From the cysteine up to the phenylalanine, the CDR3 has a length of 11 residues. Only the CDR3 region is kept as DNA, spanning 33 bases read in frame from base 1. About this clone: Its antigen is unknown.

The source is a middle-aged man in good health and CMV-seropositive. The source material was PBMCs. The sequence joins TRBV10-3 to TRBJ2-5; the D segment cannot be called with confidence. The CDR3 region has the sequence CATRNSETQYF. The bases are TGTGCCACGCGCAATTCAGAGACCCAGTACTTC.